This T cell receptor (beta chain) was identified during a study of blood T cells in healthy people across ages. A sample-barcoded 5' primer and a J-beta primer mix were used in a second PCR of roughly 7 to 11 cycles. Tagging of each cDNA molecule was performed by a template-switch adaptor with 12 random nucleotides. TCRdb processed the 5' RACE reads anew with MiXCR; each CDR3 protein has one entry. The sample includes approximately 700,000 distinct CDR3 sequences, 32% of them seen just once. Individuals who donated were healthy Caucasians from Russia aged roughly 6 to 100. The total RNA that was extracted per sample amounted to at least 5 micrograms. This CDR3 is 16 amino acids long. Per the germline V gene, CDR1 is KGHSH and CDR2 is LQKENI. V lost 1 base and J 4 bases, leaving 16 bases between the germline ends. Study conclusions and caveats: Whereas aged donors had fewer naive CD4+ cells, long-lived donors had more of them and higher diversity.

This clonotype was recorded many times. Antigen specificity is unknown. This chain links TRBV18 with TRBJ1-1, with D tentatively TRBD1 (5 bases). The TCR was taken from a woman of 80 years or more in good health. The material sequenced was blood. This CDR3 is CASSPRRDDWGTEAFF. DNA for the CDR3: TGTGCCAGCTCACCACGCAGGGATGATTGGGGCACTGAAGCTTTCTTT. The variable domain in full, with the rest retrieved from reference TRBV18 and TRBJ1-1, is NAGVMQNPRHLVRRRGQEARLRCSPMKGHSHVYWYRQLPEEGLKFMVYLQKENIIDESGMPKERFSAEFPKEGPSILRIQQVVRGDSAAYFCASSPRRDDWGTEAFFGQGTRLTVV.